These T cell receptor beta chains were read from a single sample in a study of T cell responses to AZD1222 COVID-19 vaccine. Assay used: immunoSEQ multiplex PCR; TCRdb lists only in-frame clones, some missing. The table lists 150,000 to 200,000 clones, around 93% of them singletons. The starting material was peripheral blood, obtained on day 0 of AZD1222 vaccination. The origin of the receptors is an adult in good health. Both conserved end residues are trimmed from each CDR3. Fields, in order: clone size, J gene, V gene, D gene, CDR3 length, CDR3 protein. D genes are given only for firm matches. Some rows mark clone size as missing; the rest say once, few, many or name a class of expanded clone.

>.|TRBJ1-4|TRBV2|.|11
ASTWIVNEKLF
>.|TRBJ2-7|TRBV7-9|TRBD2|11
ASSNSGAYEQY
>.|TRBJ2-1|TRBV10-3|TRBD2|12
AIRPSIAGNEQF
>once|TRBJ1-6|TRBV9|.|11
ASSVQGNSPLH
>once|TRBJ1-5|TRBV30|.|12
AWRPAGGNQPQH
>.|TRBJ2-5|TRBV10-2|.|12
ASSESGLQETQY
>.|TRBJ1-1|TRBV21-1|.|16
ASSKILKGPRGCTEAF
>.|TRBJ1-5|TRBV10-1|TRBD1|14
ASRMRGQGTGQPQH
>once|TRBJ2-2|TRBV5-5|TRBD1|13
ASSPSGTATGELF
>.|TRBJ2-3|TRBV7-3|TRBD2|17
ASSLTAHSGAPNTDTQY
>once|TRBJ1-2|TRBV5-1|.|9
ASSTGLGYT
>few|TRBJ1-2|TRBV3-1/TRBV3-2|.|11
ASSQGGIDGYT
>.|TRBJ2-1|TRBV7-9|.|11
ASRAGGIDEQF
>few|TRBJ2-7|TRBV10-2|.|12
ASIGEGSSYEQY
>.|TRBJ1-2|TRBV18|.|12
ASSYTEINYGYT
>once|TRBJ1-5|TRBV7-3|.|15
ASSSKGQGNCNQPQH